Each of the 25 T cell receptor beta chains below was sequenced from the same sample in a study of T cells in Graves' hyperthyroidism and ophthalmopathy. Amplification of TCR beta CDR3 regions used RNA as the template. Researchers ran a first-round RT-PCR on the TCR CDR3 using the HTBI primer set. TCRdb redid the calling of the multiplex PCR reads with MiXCR, one entry per CDR3 protein. The table lists approximately 430,000 distinct CDR3 sequences, about 15% of them singletons, with under 15% in the top ten. The sample was blood. These receptors were collected from a man between 18 and 35 years old with Graves' ophthalmopathy.

This clonotype was detected ten times or more. This chain joins TRBV3-1 and TRBJ1-2; D ambiguous. Between the trimmed V and J ends, which lost 0 bases and 5 bases, there was a span of 4 bases. This CDR3 is built from 12 residues. CDR1 is LGHDT, CDR2 YNNKEL, per germline (reference sequence). CDR3 DNA sequence: TGTGCCAGCAGCCAAGAGGGGTATGGCTACACCTTC. As protein: CASSQEGYGYTF.

Notes on this clonotype: This may be a read error, as it is one base from a much larger clone. J is TRBJ2-3 and V is TRBV6-1; D not resolved. The CDR3 covers 15 residues. Germline CDR1 is MNHNS and CDR2 is SASEGT. Trimming took off 2 bases at V and 1 base at J, with 10 bases between the two ends. This chain's CDR3 is CASSEWAARTDTQYF. Written as DNA, the CDR3 is TGTGCCAGCAGTGAATGGGCGGCCCGCACAGATACGCAGTATTTT.

Ten or more counts support this clonotype. The chain has TRBV20-1 and TRBJ2-3, with D perhaps matching TRBD1 or TRBD2 (5 bases each). V lost 5 bases to trimming and J lost 4 bases, with 13 bases between them. The CDR3 contains 13 residues. Looked up from germline, CDR1 is DFQATT and CDR2 is SNEGSKA (reference sequence). The CDR3 loop reads CSALARDADTQYF. The CDR3 region has the DNA TGCAGTGCTCTAGCCCGGGACGCAGATACGCAGTATTTT.

This clonotype was recorded many times. This sequence joins TRBV15 and TRBJ2-7; TRBD2 agrees at 11 bases. The CDR3 runs 14 residues. Germline V gene data show CDR1 as LNHNV and CDR2 as YYDKDF (reference sequence). Trimming at V came to 5 bases and at J to 6 bases, leaving 6 bases not matched to a gene. The DNA of the CDR3 is TGTGCCACCAGCGTGACTAGCGGGAAATCCGAGCAGTACTTC. Its translation is CATSVTSGKSEQYF.

This clonotype was observed many times. This sequence joins TRBV5-5 and TRBJ2-5, with D perhaps matching TRBD1 or TRBD2 (5 bases each). The CDR3 runs to 14 residues. V was pared by 4 bases and J by 5 bases, with 15 bases between. In germline, CDR1 is SGHKS, CDR2 YYEKEE (reference sequence). CDR3 protein: CASSDPRGAETQYF. In DNA, the CDR3 is TGTGCCAGCAGCGACCCCCGGGGCGCGGAGACCCAGTACTTC.

For this clonotype: Being one base from a much bigger clone, this may be a read error. The chain employs TRBV5-6 and TRBJ1-1, with D maybe TRBD1 (5 bases). Trimming stripped 0 bases from V and 4 bases from J, with 16 bases between. The CDR3 consists of 16 residues. CDR1 SGHDT and CDR2 YYEEEE come from the germline V gene. The CDR3 sequence: CASSLAWQGVGTEAFF. Written as DNA, the CDR3 is TGTGCCAGCAGCTTGGCTTGGCAGGGTGTGGGCACTGAAGCTTTCTTT.

This clonotype appeared many times. The V call is TRBV7-9, the J call TRBJ2-1; TRBD2 matches at 8 bases. Germline V gene lookup returns CDR1 SEHNR and CDR2 FQNEAQ (reference sequence). Unmatched junction bases numbered 4, after V lost 6 bases and J lost 0 bases. CDR3 length: 15 residues. The CDR3: CASRPSGSSYNEQFF. The DNA for the CDR3 is TGTGCCAGCAGGCCAAGCGGGAGCTCCTACAATGAGCAGTTCTTC.

Ten or more counts support this clonotype. The chain uses TRBV12-3 or TRBV12-4 and TRBJ2-7; D may be TRBD2 (6 bases). Trimming took off 4 bases at V and 4 bases at J, with 17 bases between the two ends. The CDR3 extends over 15 amino acids. DNA of the CDR3: TGTGCCAGCAGTTCCCGCGGTAGCGGCAATTACGAGCAGTACTTC. It translates to CASSSRGSGNYEQYF.

This clonotype was seen more than once but under ten times. This rearrangement joins TRBV5-1 to TRBJ2-7; TRBD1 agrees at 11 bases. The junction had 16 bases not matched to a gene; V was cut back by 4 bases and J by 7 bases. Germline-derived CDR1 and CDR2 are SGHRS and YFSETQ. The CDR3 runs to 17 residues. CDR3 DNA: TGCGCCAGCAGCCCTGTTCCCCCAGGACAGGGGGCGGGAGAGCAGTACTTC. As protein: CASSPVPPGQGAGEQYF.

This clonotype was seen ten or more times. The V call is TRBV5-1, the J call TRBJ2-3; maybe TRBD2 (6 bases). This CDR3 region has 16 residues. Trimming removed 0 bases from V and 4 bases from J, with 15 bases in between. The germline V gene encodes CDR1 SGHRS and CDR2 YFSETQ. The CDR3 bases are TGCGCCAGCAGCTTGGGGGCTCTGGGGGAGGCAGATACGCAGTATTTT. Protein: CASSLGALGEADTQYF.

The chain employs TRBV7-2 and TRBJ1-1; possible D gene TRBD1, 5 bases. Germline CDR1 SGHTA, CDR2 FQGNSA. V dropped 6 bases and J dropped 11 bases, with 16 bases sitting between them. The CDR3 length is 12 residues. CDR3 DNA sequence: TGTGCCAGCAGGCCCCCGGGACTCGGGGCTTTCTTT. This translates into CASRPPGLGAFF.

This clonotype was picked up many times. The chain is built from TRBV10-3 and TRBJ1-2, with D unclear. Germline CDR1 and CDR2: ENHRY and SYGVKD. The CDR3 spans 14 residues. Between the trimmed V and J ends, which lost 2 bases and 1 base, there was a span of 8 bases. CDR3 region: CAISEGQDNYGYTF. CDR3 nucleotide sequence: TGTGCCATCAGTGAGGGGCAGGATAACTATGGCTACACCTTC.

In the case of this clonotype: Just one base apart from a much larger clone, this may be a read error. The rearrangement links TRBV2 to TRBJ2-7, with unresolved D. Germline assignment: CDR1 SNHLY and CDR2 FYNNEI. Trimming removed 8 bases from V and 2 bases from J, with 10 bases in between. The CDR3 has 12 amino acids. The CDR3 here is CASQGDAYEQYF. The CDR3 nucleotides read TGTGCCAGCCAAGGAGATGCCTACGAGCAGTACTTC.

The chain recombines TRBV12-3 or TRBV12-4 with TRBJ2-3; D is unclear. This CDR3 region has 12 residues. Trimming stripped 6 bases from V and 3 bases from J, with 7 bases between. CDR3 nucleotides: TGTGCCAGCAGATCTTTTACAGATACGCAGTATTTT. It specifies CASRSFTDTQYF.

The chain couples TRBV20-1 to TRBJ1-5; no clear D. Germline V gene data show CDR1 as DFQATT and CDR2 as SNEGSKA (reference sequence). The CDR3 loop spans 14 amino acids. With 5 bases removed from V and 0 bases from J, the gap between germline ends came to 11 bases. The CDR3 DNA reads TGCAGTGCTCCCTATTTGGCTAGCAATCAGCCCCAGCATTTT. Its protein is CSAPYLASNQPQHF.

This clonotype showed up many times. This chain links TRBV7-8 with TRBJ2-5; unclear D gene. Between the trimmed V and J ends, which lost 1 base and 4 bases, there was a span of 10 bases. Germline loops: CDR1 SGHVS, CDR2 FQNEAQ. CDR3 size: 14 residues. The CDR3 DNA follows: TGTGCCAGCAGCTTAGAGGTGGGAAGAGAGACCCAGTACTTC. This gives the protein CASSLEVGRETQYF.

This clonotype has a count of ten or more. The chain couples TRBV27 to TRBJ2-1; 11 bases map to TRBD1. From germline, CDR1 is MNHEY and CDR2 SMNVEV (reference sequence). V shed 8 bases, J shed 9 bases, and the junction held 9 bases outside the gene matches. The CDR3 contains 14 residues. The CDR3 region has the DNA TGTGCCAGCCTCCCCTGGACAGGGGGCGGTGAGCAGTTCTTC. Translated: CASLPWTGGGEQFF.

This clonotype was recorded many times. The CDR3 bases are TGTGCCAGCAGTGAATTTTTCGGACTCAACACTGAAGCTTTCTTT. Its translation is CASSEFFGLNTEAFF. The chain uses TRBV2 and TRBJ1-1; D is unresolved. CDR1 and CDR2 (germline): SNHLY, FYNNEI. The CDR3 sequence is 15 residues long. V lost 2 bases and J lost 2, with 12 bases in between.

This clonotype showed up just once. This chain joins TRBV6-1 and TRBJ2-5; 8 bases agree with TRBD2. Germline trimming cut 6 bases from V and 2 bases from J; bases unmatched to any gene: 8. CDR3 length: 15 amino acids. Germline V lookup: CDR1 MNHNS, CDR2 SASEGT. The CDR3 is CASRRAGVGQETQYF. The CDR3 nucleotides read TGTGCCAGCAGGAGAGCGGGAGTGGGGCAAGAGACCCAGTACTTC.

This clonotype was seen many times. The V gene is TRBV6-1, the J gene TRBJ2-7, with D hard to call. Trimming left V 5 bases short and J 3 bases short, with 11 bases between. Looked up from germline, CDR1 is MNHNS and CDR2 is SASEGT. The length of the CDR3 is 13 residues. CDR3 amino acids: CASSSPDGYEQYF. The CDR3 DNA follows: TGTGCCAGCAGTTCTCCCGACGGCTACGAGCAGTACTTC.

There are a few counts of this clonotype. This may stem from a read error, because a much larger clone lies one nucleotide away. The chain links TRBV5-5 to TRBJ2-1; tentative D call: TRBD2 (6 bases). Germline assignment: CDR1 SGHKS and CDR2 YYEKEE (reference sequence). V dropped 5 bases and J dropped 6 bases, with 21 bases sitting between them. This CDR3 is 16 amino acids long. In nucleotides, the CDR3 is TGTGCCAGCAGGGACTACCGGGCCGAAACGCGCAATGAGCAGTTCTTC. It specifies CASRDYRAETRNEQFF.

This clonotype came up many times. This chain links TRBV28 with TRBJ1-1; perhaps TRBD1 as D (5 bases). The V end lost 7 bases, the J end lost 4 bases, and 10 bases lay between the germline ends. Germline assignment: CDR1 MDHEN and CDR2 SYDVKM. The CDR3 has 12 residues. CDR3 nucleotide sequence: TGTGCCAGCAATCATGGGGGCACTGAAGCTTTCTTT. It yields the protein CASNHGGTEAFF.

This clonotype showed up many times. V is TRBV20-1 and J is TRBJ2-1; D is undetermined. This CDR3 comprises 15 residues. V shed 1 base and J shed 5 bases, with 15 bases lying between them. CDR1 is DFQATT and CDR2 is SNEGSKA in the germline V gene (reference sequence). CDR3 sequence reads: CSARAVHAENNEQFF. In nucleotides, the CDR3 is TGCAGTGCTAGAGCGGTTCATGCGGAGAACAATGAGCAGTTCTTC.

Only a few counts were recorded for this clonotype. V usage is TRBV19 and J usage is TRBJ1-1, with D maybe TRBD1 (6 bases). Trimming removed 3 bases at V and 3 bases at J, with 14 bases between. The germline V gene encodes CDR1 LNHDA and CDR2 SQIVND (reference sequence). The CDR3 consists of 15 residues. CDR3 DNA: TGTGCCAGTAGTATCCACAGGGAATGGGACACTGAAGCTTTCTTT. Amino acids: CASSIHREWDTEAFF.

Ten or more counts support this clonotype. The chain couples TRBV13 to TRBJ2-2; D gene unclear. Germline CDR1 is PRHDT and CDR2 is FYEKMQ (reference sequence). The CDR3 spans 16 residues. V lost 1 base to trimming and J lost 1 base, with 10 bases between them. The CDR3 protein is CASSLVTPGNTGELFF. CDR3 in DNA: TGTGCCAGCAGCTTAGTTACACCAGGGAACACCGGGGAGCTGTTTTTT.